These 5 T cell receptor beta chains were all obtained from the same sample, sequenced in a study of OX40 agonist ivuxolimab in advanced cancers. Data came from immunoSEQ multiplex PCR; TCRdb stores just in-frame clones and leaves some out. The table includes over 15,000 clones, roughly 78% detected once. Sequencing used CD4+ or CD8+ T cells sorted from blood, obtained in a trial of the OX40 agonist ivuxolimab. The receptors originated from an adult with an advanced solid tumor such as melanoma, head and neck, liver or kidney cancer.

This clone was counted only a few times. V usage is TRBV7-9 and J usage is TRBJ2-1; D not certain. CDR1 is SEHNR, CDR2 FQNEAQ, per germline (reference sequence). CDR3 length equals 13 residues. Trimming took off 3 bases at V and 9 bases at J, with 12 bases between the two ends. Written as DNA, the CDR3 is TGTGCCAGCAGCTTTGTCCTACTGGGTGAGCAGTTCTTC. Residues: CASSFVLLGEQFF.

This rearrangement joins TRBV18 to TRBJ1-5; TRBD1 matches 7 bases. Germline values: CDR1 KGHSH, CDR2 LQKENI. There are 14 residues in the CDR3. After removal of 3 bases from V and 7 bases from J, the junction contained 6 bases not matched to a gene. The CDR3 spells CASSPDRVQQPQHF. The CDR3 bases are TGTGCCAGCTCACCTGACAGGGTACAACAGCCCCAGCATTTT. The entire variable domain, with the rest obtained from reference TRBV18 and TRBJ1-5, is as follows: NAGVMQNPRHLVRRRGQEARLRCSPMKGHSHVYWYRQLPEEGLKFMVYLQKENIIDESGMPKERFSAEFPKEGPSILRIQQVVRGDSAAYFCASSPDRVQQPQHFGDGTRLSIL.

The chain links TRBV7-9 to TRBJ2-1; D may correspond to TRBD1 or TRBD2 (5 bases each). The V gene's germline CDR1 is SEHNR and CDR2 FQNEAQ (reference sequence). The CDR3 is 15 residues long. The V end lost 5 bases, the J end lost 5 bases, and 16 bases lay between the germline ends. The DNA for the CDR3 is TGTGCCAGCAGCCCAGCCGGGACCGGTCACAATGAGCAGTTCTTC. Translating it yields CASSPAGTGHNEQFF.

The genes are TRBV6-5 and TRBJ2-7, with 7 positions matching TRBD1. CDR3 length: 13 residues. V was pared by 2 bases and J by 4 bases, with 2 bases of the junction left unmatched. Germline CDR1 and CDR2: MNHEY and SVGAGI. The CDR3 DNA follows: TGTGCCAGCAGTTACGACAGGGAGTACGAGCAGTACTTC. It yields the protein CASSYDREYEQYF.

The genes are TRBV30 and TRBJ2-7; D might be TRBD2 (5 bases). Germline loops: CDR1 GTSNPN, CDR2 SVGIG (reference sequence). The CDR3 consists of 12 residues. V dropped 3 bases and J dropped 6 bases, with 12 bases sitting between them. The CDR3 DNA reads TGTGCCTGGAGGAGGGAGATCGGCGAGCAGTACTTC. Protein sequence: CAWRREIGEQYF.